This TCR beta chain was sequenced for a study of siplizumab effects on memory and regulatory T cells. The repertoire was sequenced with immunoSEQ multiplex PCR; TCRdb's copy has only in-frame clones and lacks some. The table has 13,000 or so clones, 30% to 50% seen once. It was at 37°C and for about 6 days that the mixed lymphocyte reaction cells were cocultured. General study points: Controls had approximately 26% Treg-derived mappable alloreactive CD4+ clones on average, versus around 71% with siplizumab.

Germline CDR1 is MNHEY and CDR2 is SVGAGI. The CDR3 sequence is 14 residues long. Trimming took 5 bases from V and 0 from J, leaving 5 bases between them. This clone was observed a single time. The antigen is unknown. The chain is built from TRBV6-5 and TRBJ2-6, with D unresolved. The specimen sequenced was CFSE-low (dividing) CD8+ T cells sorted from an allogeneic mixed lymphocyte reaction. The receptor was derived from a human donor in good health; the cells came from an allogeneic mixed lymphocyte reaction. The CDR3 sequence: CASSVLSGANVLTF. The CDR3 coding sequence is TGTGCCAGCAGTGTTCTCTCTGGGGCCAACGTCCTGACTTTC.